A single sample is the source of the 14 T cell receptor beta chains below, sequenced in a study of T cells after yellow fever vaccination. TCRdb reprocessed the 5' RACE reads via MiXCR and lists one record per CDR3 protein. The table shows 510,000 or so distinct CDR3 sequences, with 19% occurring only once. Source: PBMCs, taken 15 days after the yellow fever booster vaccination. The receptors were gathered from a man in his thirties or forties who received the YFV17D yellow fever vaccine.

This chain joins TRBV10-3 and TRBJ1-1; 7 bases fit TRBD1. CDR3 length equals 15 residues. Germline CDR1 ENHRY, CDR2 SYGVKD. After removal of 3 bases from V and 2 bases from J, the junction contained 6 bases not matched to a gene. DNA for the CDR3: TGTGCCATCAGTGATCCCGGGACAGAAAACACTGAAGCTTTCTTT. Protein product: CAISDPGTENTEAFF.

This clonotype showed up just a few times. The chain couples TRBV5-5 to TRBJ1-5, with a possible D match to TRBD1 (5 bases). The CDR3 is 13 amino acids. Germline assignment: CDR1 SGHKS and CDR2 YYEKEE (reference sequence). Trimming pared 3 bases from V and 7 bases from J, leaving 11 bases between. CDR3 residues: CASSSRVGQPQHF. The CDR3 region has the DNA TGTGCCAGCAGCTCCAGGGTTGGGCAGCCCCAGCATTTT. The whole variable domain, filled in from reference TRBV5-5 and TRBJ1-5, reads DAGVTQSPTHLIKTRGQQVTLRCSPISGHKSVSWYQQVLGQGPQFIFQYYEKEERGRGNFPDRFSARQFPNYSSELNVNALLLGDSALYLCASSSRVGQPQHFGDGTRLSIL.

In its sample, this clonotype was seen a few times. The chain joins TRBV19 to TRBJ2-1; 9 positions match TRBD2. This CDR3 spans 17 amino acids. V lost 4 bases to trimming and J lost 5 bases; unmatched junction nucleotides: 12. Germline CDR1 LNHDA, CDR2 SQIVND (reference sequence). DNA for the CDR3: TGTGCCAGTAGTAACCAGATAGCGGGAGTGGTCGACAATGAGCAGTTCTTC. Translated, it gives CASSNQIAGVVDNEQFF.

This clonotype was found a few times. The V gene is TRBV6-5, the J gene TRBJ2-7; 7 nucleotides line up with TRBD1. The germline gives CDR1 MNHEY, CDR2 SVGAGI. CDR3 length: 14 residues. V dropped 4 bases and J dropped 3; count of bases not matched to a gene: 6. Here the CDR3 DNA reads TGTGCCAGCAGTTTCGAACAGGGGAGCTACGAGCAGTACTTC. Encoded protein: CASSFEQGSYEQYF.

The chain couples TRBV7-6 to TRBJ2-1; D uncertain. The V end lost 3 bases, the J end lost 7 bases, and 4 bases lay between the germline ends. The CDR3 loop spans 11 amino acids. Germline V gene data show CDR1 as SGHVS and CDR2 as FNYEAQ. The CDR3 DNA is TGTGCCAGCAGCTTCCAGAATGAGCAGTTCTTC. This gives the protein CASSFQNEQFF.

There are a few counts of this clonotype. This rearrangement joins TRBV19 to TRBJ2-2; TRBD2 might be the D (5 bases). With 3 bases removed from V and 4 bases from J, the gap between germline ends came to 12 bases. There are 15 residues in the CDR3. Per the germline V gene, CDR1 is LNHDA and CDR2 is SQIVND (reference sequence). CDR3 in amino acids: CASSMASEGTGELFF. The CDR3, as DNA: TGTGCCAGTAGTATGGCTAGTGAGGGCACCGGGGAGCTGTTTTTT. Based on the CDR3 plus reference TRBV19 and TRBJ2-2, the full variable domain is DGGITQSPKYLFRKEGQNVTLSCEQNLNHDAMYWYRQDPGQGLRLIYYSQIVNDFQKGDIAEGYSVSREKKESFPLTVTSAQKNPTAFYLCASSMASEGTGELFFGEGSRLTVL.

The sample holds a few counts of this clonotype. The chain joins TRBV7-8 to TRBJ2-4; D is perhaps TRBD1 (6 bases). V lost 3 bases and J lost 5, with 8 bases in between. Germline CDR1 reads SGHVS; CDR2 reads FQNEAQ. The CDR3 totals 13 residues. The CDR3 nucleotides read TGTGCCAGCAGCTTGGGACAAGAAAACATTCAGTACTTC. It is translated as CASSLGQENIQYF.

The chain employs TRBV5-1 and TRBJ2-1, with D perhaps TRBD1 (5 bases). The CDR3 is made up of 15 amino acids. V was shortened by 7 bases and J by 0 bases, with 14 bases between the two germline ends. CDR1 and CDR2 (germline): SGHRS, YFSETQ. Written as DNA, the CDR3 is TGCGCCAGCGGAACAGGCGGTGTCTCCTACAATGAGCAGTTCTTC. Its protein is CASGTGGVSYNEQFF.

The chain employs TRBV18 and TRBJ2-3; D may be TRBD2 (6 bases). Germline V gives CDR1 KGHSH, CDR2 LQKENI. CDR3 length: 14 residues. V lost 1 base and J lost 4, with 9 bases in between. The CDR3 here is CASSPQAGSDTQYF. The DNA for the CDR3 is TGTGCCAGCTCACCACAAGCGGGTTCAGATACGCAGTATTTT.

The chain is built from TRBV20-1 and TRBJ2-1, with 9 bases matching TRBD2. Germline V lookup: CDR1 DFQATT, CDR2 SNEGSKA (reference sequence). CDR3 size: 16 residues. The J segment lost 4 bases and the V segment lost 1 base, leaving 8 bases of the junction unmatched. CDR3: CSARVASGNSYNEQFF. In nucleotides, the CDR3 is TGCAGTGCTAGAGTGGCTAGCGGGAATTCTTACAATGAGCAGTTCTTC.

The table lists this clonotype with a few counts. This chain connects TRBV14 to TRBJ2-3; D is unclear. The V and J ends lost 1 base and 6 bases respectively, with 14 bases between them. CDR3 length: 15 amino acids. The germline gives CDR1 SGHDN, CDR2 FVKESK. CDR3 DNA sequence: TGTGCCAGCAGCCAAGGTTCGGAGTCCGGGGATACGCAGTATTTT. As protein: CASSQGSESGDTQYF.

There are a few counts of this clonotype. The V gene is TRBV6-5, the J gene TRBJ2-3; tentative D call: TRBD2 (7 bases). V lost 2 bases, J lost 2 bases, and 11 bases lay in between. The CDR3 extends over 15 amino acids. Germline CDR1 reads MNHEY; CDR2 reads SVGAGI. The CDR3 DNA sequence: TGTGCCAGCAGTTACAGGGGGGGGGCCACAGATACGCAGTATTTT. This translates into CASSYRGGATDTQYF.

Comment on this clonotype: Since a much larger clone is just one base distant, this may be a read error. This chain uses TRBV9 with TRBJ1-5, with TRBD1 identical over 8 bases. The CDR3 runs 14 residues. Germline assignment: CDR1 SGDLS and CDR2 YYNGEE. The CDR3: CASSEDRGGQPRHF. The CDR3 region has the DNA TGTGCCAGCAGCGAAGACAGGGGAGGTCAGCCCCGGCATTTT.

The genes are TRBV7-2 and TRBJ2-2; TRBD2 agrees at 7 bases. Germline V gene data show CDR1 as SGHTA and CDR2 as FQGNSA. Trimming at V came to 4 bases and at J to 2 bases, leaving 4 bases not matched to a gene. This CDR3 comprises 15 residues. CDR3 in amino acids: CASSSSGYNTGELFF. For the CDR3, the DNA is TGTGCCAGCAGCTCTAGCGGATACAACACCGGGGAGCTGTTTTTT.